This T cell receptor (beta chain) was sequenced in a study of cytomegalovirus exposure and HLA in healthy donors. PCR involved 60 Vbeta and 13 Jbeta primers. Sequencing used immunoSEQ multiplex PCR; TCRdb keeps in-frame clones, though not all of them. The table has around 160,000 clones, 60% to 85% seen once; the top ten hold 3%. A word on this clone: Its antigen is not identified.

The study's findings and limits: TCR beta V- and J-gene trimming was later associated with a missense DCLRE1C variant.

The sequencing input was PBMCs. The sequence was collected from a man aged 35 to 55 in good health and CMV-seropositive.

In DNA, the CDR3 is TGTGCCAGCTCCCCCCAAGAGAATGAGCAGTTCTTC. Its translation: CASSPQENEQFF. The genes are TRBV18 and TRBJ2-1; D unclear. The V end lost 6 bases, the J end lost 7 bases, and 10 bases lay between the germline ends. The CDR3 has 12 residues. Germline CDR1 reads KGHSH; CDR2 reads LQKENI.